These 21 T cell receptor beta chains originate from one sample sequenced in a study of cytomegalovirus exposure and HLA in healthy donors (TCRdb year 2017). Libraries were constructed by the immunoSEQ multiplex PCR assay. For the multiplex PCR, a mixture combining 60 forward primers for TCR Vbeta segments and 13 reverse primers for TCR Jbeta segments was used. Drawn from immuneACCESS, this table holds only the in-frame rearrangements with V and J called that TCRdb kept. Clones are partly lost; checked studies trace under half to an unresolved V gene and leave the rest unexplained. The sample table holds about 130,000 clones, of which 75% to 90% were seen once. Clones ranked in the top ten supply under 7.5% of the sample. Sequencing input: PBMCs. The receptor source for this set is a woman in her twenties or thirties in good health and CMV-seropositive.

This chain uses TRBV29-1 with TRBJ2-1; 9 nucleotides match TRBD2. Germline loops: CDR1 SQVTM, CDR2 ANQGSEA. Unmatched junction bases numbered 11, after V lost 3 bases and J lost 2 bases. The CDR3 is 17 residues long. As DNA, the CDR3 is TGCAGCGTTGACCAAGTGAGGGCGGGGGGGCCCTACAATGAGCAGTTCTTC. It is translated as CSVDQVRAGGPYNEQFF.

The rearrangement uses TRBV5-1 and TRBJ1-1; D is ambiguous. The CDR3 totals 15 residues. CDR1 SGHRS and CDR2 YFSETQ come from the germline V gene. Trimming removed 0 bases at V and 4 bases at J, with 13 bases between. CDR3: CASSLGAGGPTEAFF. Here the CDR3 DNA reads TGCGCCAGCAGCTTGGGGGCGGGAGGGCCCACTGAAGCTTTCTTT.

The V call is TRBV28, the J call TRBJ1-1, with 7 bases aligning to TRBD1. V gave up 6 bases and J gave up 5 bases; unmatched junction bases: 12. This CDR3 region has 15 residues. Per the germline V gene, CDR1 is MDHEN and CDR2 is SYDVKM. This chain's CDR3 is CASRSGAQGGTEAFF. In nucleotides, the CDR3 is TGTGCCAGCAGGTCCGGGGCCCAGGGGGGAACTGAAGCTTTCTTT.

This CDR3 reads CSTRQGSSYEQYF. Written as DNA, the CDR3 is TGCAGCACCAGACAGGGATCCTCCTACGAGCAGTACTTC. The rearrangement uses TRBV29-1 and TRBJ2-7; 7 bases agree with TRBD1. V shed 8 bases, J shed 0 bases, and the junction held 7 bases outside the gene matches. Germline CDR1 and CDR2: SQVTM and ANQGSEA. This CDR3 has 13 amino acids.

The V call is TRBV28, the J call TRBJ1-1; D unclear. This CDR3 is built from 14 residues. Germline CDR1 and CDR2: MDHEN and SYDVKM. V lost 5 bases and J lost 3, with 13 bases in between. In nucleotides, the CDR3 is TGTGCCAGCAGTACATCCCCGGGATACACTGAAGCTTTCTTT. It specifies CASSTSPGYTEAFF.

This clone appeared once. The genes are TRBV10-3 and TRBJ2-5; D may be TRBD1 (5 bases). Per germline, CDR1 ENHRY and CDR2 SYGVKD. The CDR3 has 14 amino acids. Trimming left V 2 bases short and J 1 base short, with 8 bases between. The CDR3 sequence: CAISEGAVQETQYF. CDR3 sequence (DNA): TGTGCCATCAGTGAGGGGGCAGTCCAAGAGACCCAGTACTTC.

The V gene is TRBV7-9, the J gene TRBJ1-4, with D perhaps matching TRBD1 (5 bases). Germline-derived CDR1 and CDR2 are SEHNR and FQNEAQ (reference sequence). The CDR3 contains 16 residues. V shed 1 base and J shed 0 bases, with 9 bases lying between them. The CDR3 sequence is CASSLGQPSTNEKLFF. The CDR3 DNA follows: TGTGCCAGCAGCTTAGGACAGCCCTCAACTAATGAAAAACTGTTTTTT.

The CDR3 sequence: CASSIRPLGSDQPQHF. CDR3 sequence (DNA): TGTGCCAGTAGTATCAGGCCGCTCGGGAGTGATCAGCCCCAGCATTTT. The chain combines TRBV19 with TRBJ1-5; D is unclear. This CDR3 comprises 16 residues. The V end was cut by 3 bases, the J end by 5 bases, with 17 bases between. In germline, CDR1 is LNHDA, CDR2 SQIVND (reference sequence).

This clone was seen just once. The V and J genes are TRBV19 and TRBJ2-3; D is possibly TRBD1 (6 bases). CDR1 LNHDA and CDR2 SQIVND come from the germline V gene (reference sequence). V lost 4 bases to trimming and J lost 1 base, with 12 bases between them. This CDR3 spans 15 amino acids. The CDR3 region has the DNA TGTGCCAGTAGTACCACAGGGTCCCGCACAGATACGCAGTATTTT. This sequence encodes CASSTTGSRTDTQYF.

CDR3 residues: CASREGIAETQYF. The DNA for the CDR3 is TGTGCCAGCCGGGAGGGGATCGCGGAGACCCAGTACTTC. The chain has TRBV2 and TRBJ2-5, with 8 bases aligning to TRBD2. V lost 8 bases and J lost 5; bases outside the gene matches: 7. Germline V CDR1 and CDR2: SNHLY, FYNNEI. This CDR3 region has 13 residues.

The J gene is TRBJ1-3, the V gene TRBV11-2; D remains unclear. CDR1 is SGHAT, CDR2 FQNNGV, per germline. V lost 5 bases and J 0 bases, leaving 11 bases between the germline ends. The CDR3 sequence is 15 residues long. The chain's CDR3 is CASSTPGVSGNTIYF. Written as DNA, the CDR3 is TGTGCCAGCAGCACACCCGGGGTCTCTGGAAACACCATATATTTT.

V is TRBV4-2 and J is TRBJ2-5; the match to TRBD2 covers 14 bases. From germline, CDR1 is LGHNA and CDR2 YNFKEQ. CDR3 length: 19 residues. V lost 1 base to trimming and J lost 2 bases; unmatched junction nucleotides: 9. The DNA of the CDR3 is TGTGCCAGCAGCCAAGGCGTCGGGACTAGCGGGAGAGGGCAAGAGACCCAGTACTTC. Residues: CASSQGVGTSGRGQETQYF.

The rearrangement uses TRBV7-2 and TRBJ2-5; D is undetermined. V was pared by 3 bases and J by 4 bases, with 9 bases between. There are 13 residues in the CDR3. CDR1 is SGHTA and CDR2 is FQGNSA in the germline V gene. The CDR3 nucleotides read TGTGCCAGCAGCTTTTTGAGGTCAGAGACCCAGTACTTC. This gives the protein CASSFLRSETQYF. The entire variable domain, with the rest obtained from reference TRBV7-2 and TRBJ2-5, is as follows: GAGVSQSPSNKVTEKGKDVELRCDPISGHTALYWYRQSLGQGLEFLIYFQGNSAPDKSGLPSDRFSAERTGGSVSTLTIQRTQQEDSAVYLCASSFLRSETQYFGPGTRLLVL.

The chain recombines TRBV19 with TRBJ1-5, with a tentative D call TRBD1 (6 bases). Germline V CDR1 and CDR2: LNHDA, SQIVND (reference sequence). This CDR3 is 13 amino acids long. V shed 11 bases and J shed 0 bases, with 11 bases lying between them. CDR3 sequence (DNA): TGTGCCGGGGGCCGGACTAGCAATCAGCCCCAGCATTTT. Amino acid sequence: CAGGRTSNQPQHF.

This chain links TRBV27 with TRBJ2-5, with 7 nucleotides matching TRBD1. CDR3 length equals 14 residues. J lost 5 bases, V lost 3 bases, and 6 bases had no gene match. Germline assignment: CDR1 MNHEY and CDR2 SMNVEV (reference sequence). CDR3 in DNA: TGTGCCAGCAGTTTGAGAGGGGGCAGGGAGACCCAGTACTTC. Its protein product is CASSLRGGRETQYF.

The V and J genes are TRBV6-6 and TRBJ1-2; 7 bases line up with TRBD1. V shed 6 bases and J 4 bases; nucleotides not matched to a gene: 5. This CDR3 contains 13 residues. Germline V gene sequence: CDR1 MNHNY, CDR2 SVGAGI (reference sequence). CDR3 sequence: CASSWGQSYGYTF. CDR3 sequence (DNA): TGTGCCAGCAGCTGGGGACAGAGCTATGGCTACACCTTC.

This chain connects TRBV6-5 to TRBJ2-5; 9 bases are shared with TRBD1. V gave up 6 bases and J gave up 4 bases; unmatched junction bases: 3. The CDR3 loop spans 13 amino acids. Germline CDR1 and CDR2: MNHEY and SVGAGI. CDR3 coding DNA: TGTGCCAGCAGGCGACAGGGGGTAGAGACCCAGTACTTC. This gives the protein CASRRQGVETQYF.

This clone showed up just a few times. The CDR3 is CASRTQGAQSYEQYF. In nucleotides, the CDR3 is TGTGCCAGCAGAACGCAGGGGGCCCAATCCTACGAGCAGTACTTC. This chain joins TRBV6-8 and TRBJ2-5, with 8 positions matching TRBD1. Gene TRBJ2-7 matches the end of the DNA better, so the J call may be wrong. The germline gives CDR1 MNHGY, CDR2 SAAAGT. The CDR3 length is 15 residues.

This chain joins TRBV6-6 and TRBJ2-3; 8 bases fit TRBD2. Trimming took 7 bases from V and 4 from J; bases not matched to a gene: 4. CDR1 is MNHNY and CDR2 is SVGAGI in the germline V gene (reference sequence). This CDR3 has 13 amino acids. The CDR3 sequence is CASKREMADTQYF. The CDR3 DNA reads TGTGCCAGCAAGCGGGAGATGGCAGATACGCAGTATTTT.

The CDR3 region is CASSEEGAGLMNTEAFF. For the CDR3, the DNA is TGTGCCAGCAGTGAAGAGGGCGCAGGACTCATGAACACTGAAGCTTTCTTT. This chain links TRBV2 with TRBJ1-1; no clear D. V lost 1 base and J lost 0, with 15 bases in between. CDR1 is SNHLY, CDR2 FYNNEI, per germline. CDR3 length: 17 residues. Full variable domain (missing parts from reference TRBV2 and TRBJ1-1): EPEVTQTPSHQVTQMGQEVILRCVPISNHLYFYWYRQILGQKVEFLVSFYNNEISEKSEIFDDQFSVERPDGSNFTLKIRSTKLEDSAMYFCASSEEGAGLMNTEAFFGQGTRLTVV.

This rearrangement joins TRBV30 to TRBJ1-6; 10 bases are a match to TRBD1. There are 15 residues in the CDR3. Germline V lookup: CDR1 GTSNPN, CDR2 SVGIG (reference sequence). V lost 4 bases, J lost 9 bases, and 9 bases stayed unmatched. The chain's CDR3 is CAWKRQGATTSPLHF. In nucleotides, the CDR3 is TGTGCCTGGAAGAGACAGGGGGCGACAACTTCACCCCTCCACTTT.